These T cell receptor beta chains were read from a single sample in a study of T cell responses to AZD1222 COVID-19 vaccine. Sequenced by immunoSEQ multiplex PCR; TCRdb stores in-frame clones only, minus some. The sample has about 120,000 clones; around 88% are singletons. The source was peripheral blood, collected on day 0 of AZD1222 vaccination. These receptors were collected from an adult in good health. The CDR3 runs from the conserved cysteine through the conserved F or W. A D gene is named only where the DNA matches it firmly. Clone size is not always given. Where it is, it says once, few, many or a class for expanded clones.

>TRBJ2-7|TRBV5-6|.|.
CASSLAAFSRTEQYF
TGTGCCAGCAGCTTGGCTGCCTTTTCCAGAACCGAGCAGTACTTC
>TRBJ2-5|TRBV7-3|TRBD2|.
CASSLTTSGPETQYF
TGTGCCAGCAGCTTAACGACTAGCGGGCCGGAGACCCAGTACTTC
>TRBJ1-2|TRBV28|.|.
CASSGAYYGYTF
TGTGCCAGCAGTGGGGCATACTATGGCTACACCTTC
>TRBJ2-7|TRBV7-2|.|.
CASSARRSYEQYF
TGTGCCAGCAGCGCCAGGAGGTCCTACGAGCAGTACTTC
>TRBJ2-3|TRBV6-5|TRBD2|.
CASRPTGLPTDTQYF
TGTGCCAGCAGGCCTACGGGACTACCCACAGATACGCAGTATTTT
>TRBJ2-1|TRBV28|.|.
CASSFARAGYNEQFF
TGTGCCAGCAGTTTTGCCAGGGCGGGCTACAATGAGCAGTTCTTC
>TRBJ2-7|TRBV15|.|.
CATSRGGTGKGYEQYF
TGTGCCACCAGCAGAGGCGGTACAGGGAAGGGTTACGAGCAGTACTTC
>TRBJ1-1|TRBV3-1/TRBV3-2|.|few
CASSKTQRTEAFF
TGTGCCAGCAGCAAGACCCAGCGGACTGAAGCTTTCTTT
>TRBJ1-2|TRBV4-1|.|.
CASSQVGAGLGYGYTF
TGCGCCAGCAGCCAAGTAGGGGCAGGGTTAGGCTATGGCTACACCTTC
>TRBJ1-1|TRBV29-1|.|.
CSVEPGVNTEAFF
TGCAGCGTTGAGCCAGGGGTAAACACTGAAGCTTTCTTT